These 31 T cell receptor beta chains came from one sample sequenced in a study of T-cell memory formation after mild COVID-19. Using its own MiXCR run on the 5' RACE reads, TCRdb lists one record per CDR3 protein. Of more than 200,000 distinct CDR3 sequences listed, about 16% are singletons. Sample: PBMCs or a T cell subset sorted from them (not recorded which). These TCRs come from a man younger than 30 who had mild COVID-19 (a few samples of this study predate the infection). Cell type and time point are not known.

This clonotype was counted ten times or more. This rearrangement joins TRBV7-9 to TRBJ2-3, with D hard to call. V was shortened by 2 bases and J by 2 bases, with 8 bases between the two germline ends. This CDR3 contains 14 residues. Germline V gives CDR1 SEHNR, CDR2 FQNEAQ (reference sequence). The CDR3 reads CASSLSATTDTQYF. CDR3 sequence (DNA): TGTGCCAGCAGCTTATCGGCTACCACAGATACGCAGTATTTT.

The chain links TRBV7-3 to TRBJ1-4, with TRBD1 as a possible D gene (6 bases). Germline CDR1 SGHTA, CDR2 FQGTGA. The CDR3 runs to 19 residues. Trimming removed 0 bases at V and 0 bases at J, with 17 bases between. The CDR3 reads CASSLTGQRVPATNEKLFF. The CDR3 nucleotides read TGTGCCAGCAGCTTAACGGGACAACGAGTACCTGCAACTAATGAAAAACTGTTTTTT.

This rearrangement joins TRBV20-1 to TRBJ2-3, with 8 bases lining up with TRBD2. CDR3 length: 13 amino acids. Germline values: CDR1 DFQATT, CDR2 SNEGSKA (reference sequence). Trimming took 4 bases from V and 4 from J; bases not matched to a gene: 4. Written as DNA, the CDR3 is TGCAGTGCTAATTTCGGGGGGGCAGATACGCAGTATTTT. This translates into CSANFGGADTQYF.

This clonotype was seen a handful of times. This rearrangement joins TRBV7-2 to TRBJ1-1; D not certain. The CDR3 spans 14 residues. Trimming took off 3 bases at V and 2 bases at J, with 10 bases between the two ends. Looked up from germline, CDR1 is SGHTA and CDR2 is FQGNSA. As DNA, the CDR3 is TGTGCCAGCAGCTTGTCCGGGCTCAACACTGAAGCTTTCTTT. Its protein is CASSLSGLNTEAFF.

The CDR3 DNA reads as TGTGCCAGCAGCCAGCCGAGGGGGAGAAGCTCCTACGAGCAGTACTTC. This codes for CASSQPRGRSSYEQYF. This rearrangement joins TRBV7-9 to TRBJ2-7, with TRBD1 as a possible D gene (6 bases). The V gene lost 5 bases and the J gene lost 0 bases, with 17 bases spanning the gap. The V gene's germline CDR1 is SEHNR and CDR2 FQNEAQ (reference sequence). The CDR3 runs 16 residues.

The J gene is TRBJ2-5, the V gene TRBV27; 9 bases are a match to TRBD1. The J call may be wrong; the DNA end is better matched by TRBJ2-7. Per germline, CDR1 MNHEY and CDR2 SMNVEV (reference sequence). This CDR3 spans 14 amino acids. For the CDR3, the DNA is TGTGCCAGCAGACCCACAGGGGGCAAGGACGAGCAGTACTTC. Translated: CASRPTGGKDEQYF.

The chain has TRBV12-3 or TRBV12-4 and TRBJ2-1; 9 nucleotides agree with TRBD2. The junction had 10 bases not matched to a gene; V was cut back by 4 bases and J by 3 bases. The CDR3 length is 17 residues. The CDR3 sequence: CASSWRGGAGSYNEQFF. The CDR3 nucleotides read TGTGCCAGCAGTTGGCGCGGGGGGGCCGGAAGCTACAATGAGCAGTTCTTC.

As DNA, the CDR3 is TGTGCCAGCAGCTCGGGACTAGCGTGGGGAGATACGCAGTATTTT. Its protein is CASSSGLAWGDTQYF. This chain links TRBV7-2 with TRBJ2-3; 10 nucleotides line up with TRBD2. Losses at the gene ends were 4 bases for V and 5 bases for J; bases not matched to a gene: 6. The CDR3 totals 15 residues. Germline CDR1 is SGHTA and CDR2 is FQGNSA.

This clonotype was found a few times. The CDR3 coding sequence is TGCGCCAGCAGCCAAGATCGAGGGGCCCACACTGAAGCTTTCTTT. It translates to CASSQDRGAHTEAFF. The chain combines TRBV4-3 with TRBJ1-1, with a tentative D call TRBD1 (5 bases). V shed 0 bases and J shed 3 bases, with 11 bases lying between them. This CDR3 is 15 amino acids long. The V gene's germline CDR1 is LGHNA and CDR2 YSLEER.

This rearrangement joins TRBV19 to TRBJ1-5, with D uncertain. The CDR3 contains 9 residues. CDR1 LNHDA and CDR2 SQIVND come from the germline V gene (reference sequence). V gave up 8 bases and J gave up 8 bases, with 4 bases separating them. The CDR3 DNA sequence: TGTGCCAGTTCAAAGCCCCAGCATTTT. It yields the protein CASSKPQHF.

This clonotype was seen ten or more times. The rearrangement uses TRBV5-1 and TRBJ1-1; the D is unclear. The CDR3 has 14 amino acids. Trimming took 2 bases from V and 2 from J, leaving 10 bases between them. Germline V gene lookup returns CDR1 SGHRS and CDR2 YFSETQ. The CDR3 region is CASSFKGVNTEAFF. For the CDR3, the DNA is TGCGCCAGCAGCTTCAAGGGAGTAAACACTGAAGCTTTCTTT.

The chain recombines TRBV24-1 with TRBJ2-3; 12 nucleotides agree with TRBD2. This CDR3 spans 15 amino acids. The germline CDR1 and CDR2 sequences are KGHDR and SFDVKD. J lost 5 bases, V lost 4 bases, and 3 bases had no gene match. DNA for the CDR3: TGTGCCACCAGTGACCAGACTAGCGGGGGAGATACGCAGTATTTT. Residues: CATSDQTSGGDTQYF.

The V call is TRBV7-9, the J call TRBJ1-4, with D possibly TRBD1 on 6 matching bases. The length of the CDR3 is 15 residues. Germline values: CDR1 SEHNR, CDR2 FQNEAQ (reference sequence). The V end was cut by 5 bases, the J end by 6 bases, with 16 bases between. The CDR3 region has the DNA TGTGCCAGCAGCCCAGGGGACACCCCCTATGAAAAACTGTTTTTT. This sequence encodes CASSPGDTPYEKLFF.

This chain connects TRBV19 to TRBJ2-5; TRBD2 might be the D (7 bases). The length of the CDR3 is 17 residues. Between the trimmed V and J ends, which lost 10 bases and 4 bases, there was a span of 28 bases. Germline-derived CDR1 and CDR2 are LNHDA and SQIVND (reference sequence). Written as DNA, the CDR3 is TGTGCCACCACCCACTCCAGGGGAGGGTCTAATAGAGAGACCCAGTACTTC. Amino acid sequence: CATTHSRGGSNRETQYF.

In its sample, this clonotype was seen many times. The V call is TRBV5-1, the J call TRBJ1-5; 9 bases align to TRBD1. The CDR3 is 17 residues long. Germline CDR1 is SGHRS and CDR2 is YFSETQ. With V trimmed by 4 bases and J by 4 bases, 12 bases remained unmatched. The CDR3 region has the DNA TGCGCCAGCAGCCCTGAACCCAAAGACAGGGGGAATCAGCCCCAGCATTTT. As protein: CASSPEPKDRGNQPQHF. Complete variable domain (other parts from reference TRBV5-1 and TRBJ1-5): KAGVTQTPRYLIKTRGQQVTLSCSPISGHRSVSWYQQTPGQGLQFLFEYFSETQRNKGNFPGRFSGRQFSNSRSEMNVSTLELGDSALYLCASSPEPKDRGNQPQHFGDGTRLSIL.

The chain recombines TRBV7-2 with TRBJ1-5; D unclear. V was pared by 1 base and J by 6 bases, with 13 bases between. The CDR3 runs to 15 residues. Germline V gives CDR1 SGHTA, CDR2 FQGNSA. CDR3: CASSLEVGLGQPQHF. The DNA of the CDR3 is TGTGCCAGCAGCTTAGAAGTAGGGTTAGGTCAGCCCCAGCATTTT. Variable domain in full (rest from reference TRBV7-2 and TRBJ1-5): GAGVSQSPSNKVTEKGKDVELRCDPISGHTALYWYRQSLGQGLEFLIYFQGNSAPDKSGLPSDRFSAERTGGSVSTLTIQRTQQEDSAVYLCASSLEVGLGQPQHFGDGTRLSIL.

For the CDR3, the DNA is TGCGCCAGCAGCCCCGAGGGGGGGAATAGCAATCAGCCCCAGCATTTT. Its translation: CASSPEGGNSNQPQHF. This chain joins TRBV5-1 and TRBJ1-5, with D possibly TRBD1 on 6 matching bases. The CDR3 sequence is 16 residues long. Trimming took off 4 bases at V and 0 bases at J, with 14 bases between the two ends. Per germline, CDR1 SGHRS and CDR2 YFSETQ. Filled out from reference TRBV5-1 and TRBJ1-5, the complete variable domain reads KAGVTQTPRYLIKTRGQQVTLSCSPISGHRSVSWYQQTPGQGLQFLFEYFSETQRNKGNFPGRFSGRQFSNSRSEMNVSTLELGDSALYLCASSPEGGNSNQPQHFGDGTRLSIL.

This clonotype was seen a handful of times. The chain joins TRBV7-2 to TRBJ2-1; a possible D gene is TRBD2 (7 bases). The CDR3 totals 14 residues. The V gene's germline CDR1 is SGHTA and CDR2 FQGNSA. V lost 1 base and J 8 bases, leaving 12 bases between the germline ends. This CDR3 reads CASSLGRGAHEQFF. In DNA, the CDR3 is TGTGCCAGCAGCTTAGGTCGGGGGGCGCATGAGCAGTTCTTC.

This clonotype was picked up a small number of times. The chain has TRBV12-3 or TRBV12-4 and TRBJ2-7; 9 bases agree with TRBD1. The CDR3 is 17 amino acids. Losses at the gene ends were 6 bases for V and 2 bases for J; bases not matched to a gene: 14. The CDR3 region is CASSPTAGTGFPYEQYF. For the CDR3, the DNA is TGTGCCAGCAGCCCAACTGCCGGGACAGGGTTCCCCTACGAGCAGTACTTC.

The chain recombines TRBV5-6 with TRBJ1-2, with a possible D match to TRBD1 (6 bases). Germline CDR1 reads SGHDT; CDR2 reads YYEEEE. The CDR3 loop spans 12 amino acids. V was trimmed by 4 bases and J by 8 bases, leaving 12 bases between them. CDR3: CASSPGARGYTF. The CDR3 DNA follows: TGTGCCAGCAGCCCGGGGGCTAGGGGCTACACCTTC. Full variable domain (remainder filled in from reference TRBV5-6 and TRBJ1-2): DAGVTQSPTHLIKTRGQQVTLRCSPKSGHDTVSWYQQALGQGPQFIFQYYEEEERQRGNFPDRFSGHQFPNYSSELNVNALLLGDSALYLCASSPGARGYTFGSGTRLTVV.

The CDR3 coding sequence is TGTGCCAGCAGCGCCCGGGACTTCCCTACAGATACGCAGTATTTT. Translating gives CASSARDFPTDTQYF. The chain links TRBV9 to TRBJ2-3; the D gene is possibly TRBD2 (6 bases). This CDR3 has 15 amino acids. Germline V lookup: CDR1 SGDLS, CDR2 YYNGEE. V gave up 3 bases and J gave up 3 bases, with 14 bases separating them.

The chain employs TRBV7-9 and TRBJ1-1; a possible D gene is TRBD1 (5 bases). Trimming removed 5 bases from V and 4 bases from J, with 17 bases in between. Germline V gene data show CDR1 as SEHNR and CDR2 as FQNEAQ (reference sequence). This CDR3 comprises 15 residues. CDR3 in amino acids: CASSGRGGGATEAFF. In DNA form, the CDR3 reads TGTGCCAGCAGCGGAAGGGGCGGCGGGGCCACTGAAGCTTTCTTT.

This clonotype was detected only a few times. The V gene is TRBV27, the J gene TRBJ1-1; D gene uncertain. Per the germline V gene, CDR1 is MNHEY and CDR2 is SMNVEV (reference sequence). The V end was cut by 5 bases, the J end by 6 bases, with 19 bases between. The CDR3 has 15 amino acids. In nucleotides, the CDR3 is TGTGCCAGCAGTACTTACCTTGACCGGCAGGCTGAAGCTTTCTTT. Its protein is CASSTYLDRQAEAFF.

This clonotype has a handful of counts. The chain joins TRBV12-3 or TRBV12-4 to TRBJ1-2; the match to TRBD1 covers 7 bases. The CDR3 runs 15 residues. Losses at the gene ends were 4 bases for V and 4 bases for J; bases not matched to a gene: 9. The CDR3 region has the DNA TGTGCCAGCAGTTCCCCAGAGGGGGCCCTCTATGGCTACACCTTC. Its protein is CASSSPEGALYGYTF.

This clonotype has at least ten counts. The chain employs TRBV7-9 and TRBJ2-5, with D possibly being TRBD1 or TRBD2 (5 bases each). This CDR3 is 14 amino acids long. CDR1 and CDR2 (germline): SEHNR, FQNEAQ (reference sequence). Trimming removed 3 bases from V and 2 bases from J, with 10 bases in between. In DNA, the CDR3 is TGTGCCAGCAGCTTGGGGACGTCGCAAGAGACCCAGTACTTC. As protein: CASSLGTSQETQYF.

This clonotype was detected only a few times. The V gene is TRBV6-5, the J gene TRBJ2-3, with 11 bases identical to TRBD2. V shed 6 bases, J shed 5 bases, and the junction held 1 base outside the gene matches. Germline loops: CDR1 MNHEY, CDR2 SVGAGI. This CDR3 contains 13 residues. The CDR3, as DNA: TGTGCCAGCAGGACTAGCGGGGAAGATACGCAGTATTTT. It yields the protein CASRTSGEDTQYF.

This clonotype was counted only a few times. This chain links TRBV29-1 with TRBJ1-1, with no clear D. Germline V gives CDR1 SQVTM, CDR2 ANQGSEA. The CDR3 length is 16 residues. V lost 1 base to trimming and J lost 3 bases, with 18 bases between them. The CDR3: CSVEGGSSKLYTEAFF. For the CDR3, the DNA is TGCAGCGTTGAAGGTGGCAGTTCAAAACTGTACACTGAAGCTTTCTTT.

This clonotype came up a few times. The chain recombines TRBV4-3 with TRBJ2-3; unclear D gene. The germline CDR1 and CDR2 sequences are LGHNA and YSLEER. This CDR3 comprises 14 residues. V was pared by 0 bases and J by 5 bases, with 9 bases between. For the CDR3, the DNA is TGCGCCAGCAGCCAAGATGGTTCCGGAGATACGCAGTATTTT. This codes for CASSQDGSGDTQYF.

This clonotype was counted only a few times. V gene TRBV6-2 or TRBV6-3 combines with J gene TRBJ2-3; TRBD2 agrees at 9 bases. The CDR3 loop spans 17 amino acids. Germline assignment: CDR1 MNHEY and CDR2 SVGEGT. V was clipped by 6 bases and J by 11 bases; unmatched bases: 21. CDR3: CASSPRPSLAGKDQQYF. CDR3 nucleotide sequence: TGTGCCAGCAGCCCTCGGCCATCTCTAGCGGGGAAGGACCAGCAGTATTTT.

This clonotype showed up just a few times. The chain is built from TRBV30 and TRBJ1-1, with D possibly TRBD1 on 6 matching bases. The CDR3 runs to 14 residues. Trimming cost V 5 bases and J 6 bases, with 19 bases left between them. CDR1 is GTSNPN, CDR2 SVGIG, per germline (reference sequence). This CDR3 reads CAWESLGGGAEAFF. The CDR3 bases are TGTGCCTGGGAATCCCTGGGTGGGGGCGCTGAAGCTTTCTTT.

The CDR3 reads CASSSPGSQGETQYF. CDR3 nucleotide sequence: TGTGCCAGCAGTTCCCCGGGGTCCCAAGGAGAGACCCAGTACTTC. V usage is TRBV28 and J usage is TRBJ2-5; D is perhaps TRBD2 (5 bases). The CDR3 extends over 15 amino acids. CDR1 and CDR2 from the germline V gene are MDHEN and SYDVKM. V was cut by 4 bases and J by 4 bases, with 16 bases left in between.